This T cell receptor (beta chain) was captured in a study of cytomegalovirus exposure and HLA in healthy donors. Findings and caveats of the study: In vitro experiments confirmed that three CMV-associated chains were specific for CMV antigens. Available immune exposure information was restricted to CMV serostatus only. Follow-up analysis later connected one missense variant in DCLRE1C with trimming of TCR beta V- and J-genes.

PCR was performed using 60 Vbeta and 13 Jbeta primers. Sequencing used immunoSEQ multiplex PCR; TCRdb keeps in-frame clones, though not all of them. This sample has about 110,000 clones, with about 76% found just once. This clone was recorded once. What it recognizes is unknown. Mismatch with germline at one junction end may stem from a read error. The receptor was derived from a woman younger than 45 in good health and CMV-seronegative. Sequenced input: PBMCs.

The CDR3: CSSSFETGGMNTEAFF. CDR3 sequence (DNA): TGTTCCAGCAGCTTCGAGACAGGGGGCATGAACACTGAAGCTTTCTTT. This chain links TRBV7-9 with TRBJ1-1; the match to TRBD1 covers 10 bases. This CDR3 is built from 16 residues. Per germline, CDR1 SEHNR and CDR2 FQNEAQ (reference sequence). Looking up the rest from reference TRBV7-9 and TRBJ1-1 gives the full variable domain: DTGVSQNPRHKITKRGQNVTFRCDPISEHNRLYWYRQTLGQGPEFLTYFQNEAQLEKSRLLSDRFSAERPKGSFSTLEIQRTEQGDSAMYLCSSSFETGGMNTEAFFGQGTRLTVV.